This T cell receptor beta chain was profiled in a study of T-cell memory formation after mild COVID-19. Using its own MiXCR run on the 5' RACE reads, TCRdb lists one record per CDR3 protein. The sample records 150,000 to 200,000 distinct CDR3 sequences, 31% being singletons. Sequenced: PBMCs or a T cell subset sorted from them (not recorded which). This clonotype originated in an adult woman who had mild COVID-19 (a few samples of this study predate the infection). Cell type and time point are not known.

The CDR3 region has the DNA TGTGCCAGCGCCACCCCCGGGGGCTTCGGCACCGGGGAGCTGTTTTTT. Its protein product is CASATPGGFGTGELFF. The chain couples TRBV7-9 to TRBJ2-2; possibly TRBD1 or TRBD2 for D (6 bases each). Per the germline V gene, CDR1 is SEHNR and CDR2 is FQNEAQ (reference sequence). The CDR3 totals 16 residues. V gave up 8 bases and J gave up 4 bases, with 20 bases separating them. The whole variable domain, remainder taken from reference TRBV7-9 and TRBJ2-2, is DTGVSQNPRHKITKRGQNVTFRCDPISEHNRLYWYRQTLGQGPEFLTYFQNEAQLEKSRLLSDRFSAERPKGSFSTLEIQRTEQGDSAMYLCASATPGGFGTGELFFGEGSRLTVL.